The 17 T cell receptor beta chains listed next were all sequenced from one sample in a study of T cell responses to AZD1222 COVID-19 vaccine. Sequencing was performed with immunoSEQ multiplex PCR; in TCRdb, only in-frame clones are kept and a portion is missing. This sample has 95,000 to 150,000 clones, with roughly nine tenths found just once. The material sequenced was peripheral blood, taken on day 0 of AZD1222 vaccination. The receptors were gathered from an adult in good health.

The chain uses TRBV29-1 and TRBJ2-2; 8 nucleotides align to TRBD2. The CDR3 extends over 16 amino acids. V gave up 6 bases and J gave up 7 bases; unmatched junction bases: 16. Germline values: CDR1 SQVTM, CDR2 ANQGSEA. The CDR3 protein is CSVRWGGRTSGGELFF. As DNA, the CDR3 is TGCAGCGTCAGATGGGGCGGGAGGACCTCAGGCGGGGAGCTGTTTTTT.

This clone was detected only once. The chain combines TRBV7-3 with TRBJ2-7; no firm D call. The CDR3 loop spans 13 amino acids. Between the trimmed V and J ends, which lost 5 bases and 4 bases, there was a span of 12 bases. CDR1 and CDR2 from the germline V gene are SGHTA and FQGTGA. CDR3 nucleotide sequence: TGTGCCAGCAGCCCTCACGAGGTATACGAGCAGTACTTC. Translating it yields CASSPHEVYEQYF.

This clone was seen a handful of times. The J gene is TRBJ1-1, the V gene TRBV7-3, with TRBD1 as a possible D gene (5 bases). CDR1 is SGHTA and CDR2 is FQGTGA in the germline V gene. This CDR3 comprises 18 residues. Trimming shortened V by 7 bases and J by 7 bases, and 31 bases separated the two germline ends. In DNA form, the CDR3 reads TGTGCCAGCACTCGAACCGGGACCGAAGTCATGATTTTTAGTGAAGCTTTCTTT. This sequence encodes CASTRTGTEVMIFSEAFF.

This chain joins TRBV4-3 and TRBJ1-2, with D perhaps matching TRBD1 (5 bases). This CDR3 is built from 14 residues. Germline-derived CDR1 and CDR2 are LGHNA and YSLEER. Between the trimmed V and J ends, which lost 1 base and 4 bases, there was a span of 10 bases. The CDR3, as DNA: TGCGCCAGCAGCCAAGCCGGACAAGGCTATGGCTACACCTTC. Its translation: CASSQAGQGYGYTF.

V is TRBV11-3 and J is TRBJ2-3; D not certain. The CDR3 is made up of 11 amino acids. The V end was cut by 4 bases, the J end by 9 bases, with 8 bases between. Germline lookup yields CDR1 SGHNT and CDR2 YENEEA. CDR3 sequence: CASSSSDTQYF. The CDR3 nucleotides read TGTGCCAGCAGCTCCTCTGACACGCAGTATTTT.

The chain employs TRBV6-4 and TRBJ2-3; D not certain. V lost 10 bases, J lost 1 base, and 24 bases lay in between. Germline V gene data show CDR1 as MRHNA and CDR2 as SNTAGT. This CDR3 region has 17 residues. The CDR3 protein is CANGPWPTRVGTDTQYF. CDR3 bases: TGTGCCAACGGGCCTTGGCCCACCAGAGTTGGCACAGATACGCAGTATTTT.

The chain employs TRBV2 and TRBJ1-4; D uncertain. Trimming removed 5 bases from V and 8 bases from J, with 9 bases in between. The CDR3 runs to 12 residues. Germline V gives CDR1 SNHLY, CDR2 FYNNEI. The CDR3 region has the DNA TGTGCCAGCAGTCCTCCCTTGGAAAAACTGTTTTTT. Residues: CASSPPLEKLFF.

The chain is built from TRBV5-5 and TRBJ1-3; D ambiguous. The CDR3 runs to 13 residues. Germline V gene lookup returns CDR1 SGHKS and CDR2 YYEKEE (reference sequence). Trimming shortened V by 0 bases and J by 4 bases, and 5 bases separated the two germline ends. The CDR3 here is CASSLVGGNTIYF. The CDR3 DNA sequence: TGTGCCAGCAGCTTGGTCGGGGGAAACACCATATATTTT. The full variable domain, with the rest looked up from reference TRBV5-5 and TRBJ1-3, is DAGVTQSPTHLIKTRGQQVTLRCSPISGHKSVSWYQQVLGQGPQFIFQYYEKEERGRGNFPDRFSARQFPNYSSELNVNALLLGDSALYLCASSLVGGNTIYFGEGSWLTVV.

This chain uses TRBV5-1 with TRBJ2-1; the match to TRBD2 covers 9 bases. Looked up from germline, CDR1 is SGHRS and CDR2 is YFSETQ. J gave up 5 bases and V 0 bases, and 3 bases lay outside the gene matches. This CDR3 has 15 residues. The CDR3 loop reads CASSLAPSGDNEQFF. CDR3 nucleotide sequence: TGCGCCAGCAGCTTGGCGCCTAGCGGGGACAATGAGCAGTTCTTC.

The chain links TRBV18 to TRBJ1-1; possibly TRBD1 for D (6 bases). Germline V gives CDR1 KGHSH, CDR2 LQKENI. Trimming shortened V by 3 bases and J by 0 bases, and 14 bases separated the two germline ends. This CDR3 is built from 16 residues. The DNA for the CDR3 is TGTGCCAGCTCACCTCGCCGGGACACAATGAACACTGAAGCTTTCTTT. Its translation is CASSPRRDTMNTEAFF.

This chain links TRBV11-2 with TRBJ2-2; 7 bases fit TRBD1. CDR3 length equals 17 residues. V lost 3 bases, J lost 1 base, and 8 bases stayed unmatched. Germline-derived CDR1 and CDR2 are SGHAT and FQNNGV. The CDR3 region has the DNA TGTGCCAGCAGCTTCCGTCCGACAGGGTTGAACACCGGGGAGCTGTTTTTT. It yields the protein CASSFRPTGLNTGELFF.

J is TRBJ1-1 and V is TRBV3-1 (or the pseudogene TRBV3-2), with D unclear. V was cut by 11 bases and J by 7 bases, with 20 bases left in between. Per germline, CDR1 LGHDT and CDR2 YNNKEL (reference sequence). The CDR3 is 13 amino acids. The CDR3 region is CAVKLRGFGEAFF. The CDR3 region has the DNA TGTGCCGTCAAATTACGCGGTTTTGGTGAAGCTTTCTTT.

This sequence joins TRBV7-9 and TRBJ2-5, with 12 bases that match TRBD2. Germline V gene lookup returns CDR1 SEHNR and CDR2 FQNEAQ (reference sequence). Trimming at V came to 6 bases and at J to 7 bases, leaving 9 bases not matched to a gene. This CDR3 has 15 amino acids. The CDR3 sequence is CASSRTSGVLWTQYF. CDR3 sequence (DNA): TGTGCCAGCAGTCGGACTAGCGGGGTGCTCTGGACCCAGTACTTC.

The rearrangement uses TRBV6-1 and TRBJ2-1; possible D gene TRBD2, 6 bases. The CDR3 is 14 amino acids. Germline loops: CDR1 MNHNS, CDR2 SASEGT. V shed 1 base and J shed 9 bases, with 13 bases lying between them. CDR3 nucleotide sequence: TGTGCCAGCAGTGAAGTAGGGGACTTTGTTGAGCAGTTCTTC. Translation: CASSEVGDFVEQFF.

A few counts support this clone. V and J are TRBV28 and TRBJ1-3; D gene unclear. Trimming removed 6 bases from V and 0 bases from J, with 9 bases in between. Germline-derived CDR1 and CDR2 are MDHEN and SYDVKM. The CDR3 covers 14 residues. The chain's CDR3 is CASSSVNSGNTIYF. CDR3 sequence (DNA): TGTGCCAGCAGCTCTGTAAACTCTGGAAACACCATATATTTT.

The genes are TRBV5-1 and TRBJ1-2, with unresolved D. The CDR3 contains 15 residues. V lost 0 bases and J lost 8, with 17 bases in between. CDR1 is SGHRS, CDR2 YFSETQ, per germline. The CDR3 DNA reads as TGCGCCAGCAGCTTGGTGGGCCTTCCCGGCCCAGGCTACACCTTC. This sequence encodes CASSLVGLPGPGYTF.

V gene TRBV7-3 combines with J gene TRBJ1-6; 7 bases fit TRBD1. The germline V gene has CDR1 SGHTA and CDR2 FQGTGA. Germline trimming cut 5 bases from V and 5 bases from J; bases unmatched to any gene: 6. This CDR3 spans 15 amino acids. The CDR3 DNA is TGTGCCAGCAGCACAGGGGCCCCAGATAATTCACCCCTCCACTTT. This codes for CASSTGAPDNSPLHF.